The 20 T cell receptor delta chains below were found in one sample sequenced in a study of gamma-delta T cells after stem cell transplantation. TCRdb reanalyzed the RT-PCR reads using CATT. Of about 2,600 delta-chain clones in the sample, more than 20% were seen once. Sequences were obtained from gamma-delta T cells. Every receptor here comes from a human donor. It is not recorded whose cells these are; they may come from a transplant donor.

To note about this clone: Only one base separates this from a far larger clonotype, so it likely reflects a read error. The chain employs TRDV2 and TRDJ1; 11 positions match TRDD3. The germline CDR1 and CDR2 sequences are GEAIGNYY and EKD. The CDR3 runs to 17 residues. For the CDR3, the DNA is TGTGCCTGTGACACCATCGAGGCTGGGGGATACCGTGATAAATTCATCTTT. It translates to CACDTIEAGGYRDKFIF.

Sample share makes this clone medium-sized (0.01 to 0.1%). The rearrangement joins TRDV2 to TRDJ1; D tentatively reads TRDD2 or TRDD3 (6 bases each). CDR1 is GEAIGNYY and CDR2 is EKD in the germline V gene. The CDR3 runs 20 residues. The germline V and J ends were trimmed by 1 base and 0 bases, with 26 bases remaining between them. Here the CDR3 reads CACDTAARLPPGGHTDKLIF. In DNA, the CDR3 is TGTGCCTGTGACACGGCGGCCAGACTTCCTCCGGGGGGACACACCGATAAACTCATCTTT.

This clone showed up just a few times. A far larger clone differs by one base, so this is likely a read error. The chain couples TRDV2 to TRDJ1; 13 nucleotides align to TRDD3. The germline V gene encodes CDR1 GEAIGNYY and CDR2 EKD. Trimming cost V 0 bases and J 3 bases; bases outside gene matches: 24. CDR3 length: 23 amino acids. CDR3 region: CACDTLGPPLLGDTLQYPDKLIF. The CDR3 DNA follows: TGTGCCTGTGACACCCTCGGGCCCCCCTTACTGGGGGATACGCTTCAGTACCCCGATAAACTCATCTTT.

This clone is termed medium-sized. The V and J genes are TRDV2 and TRDJ1; 7 bases agree with TRDD3. Trimming took 0 bases from V and 0 from J; bases not matched to a gene: 3. The CDR3 has 15 residues. Germline V gives CDR1 GEAIGNYY, CDR2 EKD. CDR3 in DNA: TGTGCCTGTGACACCCTGGGGGCCAACACCGATAAACTCATCTTT. Translation gives CACDTLGANTDKLIF.

This clone is labeled as medium-sized (0.01 to 0.1%). The chain combines TRDV2 with TRDJ1; D is perhaps TRDD3 (6 bases). This CDR3 comprises 17 residues. Per the germline V gene, CDR1 is GEAIGNYY and CDR2 is EKD. V was trimmed by 6 bases and J by 0 bases, leaving 22 bases between them. CDR3 in DNA: TGTGCCTGTTCGAGCTTGGGGATTAGTACGTACACCGATAAACTCATCTTT. Translation gives CACSSLGISTYTDKLIF.

This clone was counted only a few times. This could be a read error, since a much larger clone is one nucleotide away. This sample includes further DNA sequences coding for the same CDR3. This sequence joins TRDV2 and TRDJ1; no clear D. From germline, CDR1 is GEAIGNYY and CDR2 EKD. This CDR3 contains 15 residues. Here the CDR3 DNA reads TGTGCTTGTGACGCTCTCAGCGGCCGAGCCGATAAACTCATCTTT. Translated: CACDALSGRADKLIF.

The chain carries TRDV2 and TRDJ1, with 13 bases lining up with TRDD3. Germline V gene data show CDR1 as GEAIGNYY and CDR2 as EKD. CDR3 length equals 20 residues. Germline trimming cut 3 bases from V and 0 bases from J; bases unmatched to any gene: 15. CDR3 loop: CACDPVVLGDTLQYTDKLIF. The CDR3, as DNA: TGTGCCTGTGACCCCGTTGTACTGGGGGATACGCTTCAGTACACCGATAAACTCATCTTT.

A note on this clone: Being one base from a much bigger clone, this may be a read error. J is TRDJ1 and V is TRDV2; D is possibly TRDD2 (7 bases). Germline V gene data show CDR1 as GEAIGNYY and CDR2 as EKD. Trimming cost V 5 bases and J 0 bases, with 33 bases left between them. The CDR3 runs to 21 residues. In DNA, the CDR3 is TGTGCCTGTGTCCCACTTCCTAGCCCGGGGGGACCGGCCGCGTACACCGATAAACTCATCTTT. Translated: CACVPLPSPGGPAAYTDKLIF.

This clone counts as medium-sized. The CDR3 sequence: CACDTLYWGIQYTDKLIF. The CDR3 bases are TGTGCCTGTGACACTTTATACTGGGGGATTCAGTACACCGATAAACTCATCTTT. The chain links TRDV2 to TRDJ1, with TRDD3 identical over 10 bases. J was trimmed by 0 bases and V by 1 base; bases with no gene match: 10. The length of the CDR3 is 18 residues. CDR1 is GEAIGNYY and CDR2 is EKD in the germline V gene.

Points on this clone: This could be a read error, since a much larger clone is one nucleotide away. The chain has TRDV2 and TRDJ1; 7 bases line up with TRDD3. The CDR3 is 17 amino acids. The germline V gene has CDR1 GEAIGNYY and CDR2 EKD. The CDR3 DNA reads TGTGCCTGTGACCCTCTTGCTGGGGGGGCGTACACCGATAAACTCACCTTT. Amino acids: CACDPLAGGAYTDKLTF.

Relative to its sample, this clone is large. The same CDR3 is also encoded by other DNA sequences in this sample. V usage is TRDV2 and J usage is TRDJ1, with D tentatively TRDD3 (6 bases). CDR1 and CDR2 from the germline V gene are GEAIGNYY and EKD. CDR3 length equals 16 residues. V dropped 4 bases and J dropped 2 bases, with 19 bases sitting between them. For the CDR3, the DNA is TGTGCCTGTGATAAAGTGGGGGCCCCGCCAACCGATAAACTCATCTTT. Its protein product is CACDKVGAPPTDKLIF.

By its share, this clone is medium-sized. This chain connects TRDV2 to TRDJ1, with a tentative D call TRDD2 (6 bases). Germline loops: CDR1 GEAIGNYY, CDR2 EKD. This CDR3 spans 20 amino acids. Trimming pared 3 bases from V and 0 bases from J, leaving 28 bases between. The CDR3 nucleotides are TGTGCCTGTGACGATGTATTGCCGCCTTCCGCCACCCACAACACCGATAAACTCATCTTT. Translation: CACDDVLPPSATHNTDKLIF.

A note on this clone: A much bigger clone sits one base away, suggesting this may be a read error. The chain couples TRDV2 to TRDJ1; 9 positions match TRDD3. This CDR3 has 15 residues. The germline V gene encodes CDR1 GEAIGNYY and CDR2 EKD. Written as DNA, the CDR3 is TGTGCCTGTGACACCTGGGGGATAGAGACCGATGAACTCATCTTT. This sequence encodes CACDTWGIETDELIF.

By share, this clone counts as medium-sized. V usage is TRDV2 and J usage is TRDJ1; D may be TRDD3 (6 bases). The CDR3 runs to 18 residues. Looked up from germline, CDR1 is GEAIGNYY and CDR2 is EKD. The V end was cut by 0 bases, the J end by 0 bases, with 19 bases between. CDR3 bases: TGTGCCTGTGACACCCTCCTGCATGGATACAAGCACACCGATAAACTCATCTTT. It codes for CACDTLLHGYKHTDKLIF.

About this clone: A far bigger clonotype differs at one base, so this is likely a read error. The chain has TRDV2 and TRDJ1; 8 positions match TRDD3. V lost 3 bases to trimming and J lost 0 bases; unmatched junction nucleotides: 20. Germline assignment: CDR1 GEAIGNYY and CDR2 EKD. The length of the CDR3 is 20 residues. This CDR3 is CACDAGGGTGGLLDTDKLIF. DNA of the CDR3: TGTGCCTGTGACGCCGGCGGGGGGACTGGGGGTCTTTTAGACACCGATAAACTCATCTTT.

This clone is labeled medium-sized (0.01 to 0.1%). V usage is TRDV2 and J usage is TRDJ1, with D perhaps TRDD2 (6 bases). Germline lookup yields CDR1 GEAIGNYY and CDR2 EKD. The CDR3 runs to 19 residues. The V end was cut by 3 bases, the J end by 1 base, with 26 bases between. In DNA form, the CDR3 reads TGTGCCTGTGACCGGGTTCCTAGCCCTGGGAACAGCAGCACCGATAAACTCATCTTT. Translation: CACDRVPSPGNSSTDKLIF.

This clone appeared a single time. A much more abundant neighbour one base away suggests this may be a read error. Different DNA sequences within this sample yield the same CDR3. The chain uses TRDV2 and TRDJ1; 11 positions match TRDD3. Germline trimming cut 1 base from V and 0 bases from J; bases unmatched to any gene: 18. The CDR3 length is 21 residues. Germline V gene sequence: CDR1 GEAIGNYY, CDR2 EKD. CDR3 loop: CACDTVPQLGDKGGYTDKLIF. The CDR3, as DNA: TGTGCCTGTGACACTGTTCCCCAACTGGGGGATAAGGGGGGGTACACCGATAAACTCATCTTT.

This clone is termed medium-sized (0.01 to 0.1%). The chain links TRDV2 to TRDJ1, with 12 bases identical to TRDD3. V dropped 1 base and J dropped 0; count of bases not matched to a gene: 11. Germline CDR1 GEAIGNYY, CDR2 EKD. This CDR3 has 19 residues. For the CDR3, the DNA is TGTGCCTGTGACACGGCCTGGGGGATACGCGGGAGTCACACCGATAAACTCATCTTT. This encodes CACDTAWGIRGSHTDKLIF.

A note on this clone: A far larger clone lies a single base away; this is likely a read error. The sample contains more than one DNA sequence encoding this CDR3. The V and J genes are TRDV2 and TRDJ1, with 12 bases that match TRDD3. CDR3 length equals 19 residues. Germline V gene lookup returns CDR1 GEAIGNYY and CDR2 EKD. Losses at the gene ends were 3 bases for V and 0 bases for J; bases not matched to a gene: 13. The CDR3 DNA is TGTGCCTGTGACCCAGCGAGTACTGGGGGATACTCGTACACCGATAAACTCATCTTT. It encodes CACDPASTGGYSYTDKLIF.

About this clone: The protein recorded in TCRdb matches a much larger clone and deviates from this DNA's translation at residue 3, suggesting a read error; the protein here is obtained by translating the DNA. J is TRDJ1 and V is TRDV2; a weak D match, TRDD3 (5 bases). The CDR3 contains 15 residues. The V gene lost 7 bases and the J gene lost 2 bases, with 19 bases spanning the gap. From germline, CDR1 is GEAIGNYY and CDR2 EKD. The chain's CDR3 is CAWDAVLAKTDKLIF. CDR3 DNA sequence: TGTGCCTGGGACGCCGTACTGGCGAAAACCGATAAACTCATCTTT.